The 19 T cell receptor beta chains given below trace back to one sample, sequenced in a study of T cell responses to AZD1222 COVID-19 vaccine. Sequenced by immunoSEQ multiplex PCR; TCRdb stores in-frame clones only, minus some. The sample yields over 45,000 clones, approximately 83% seen once. Specimen: peripheral blood, collected on day 0 of AZD1222 vaccination. The origin of the receptors is an adult in good health.

The chain joins TRBV11-2 to TRBJ2-1; 9 bases align to TRBD2. The V gene's germline CDR1 is SGHAT and CDR2 FQNNGV. This CDR3 contains 15 residues. J was trimmed by 9 bases and V by 1 base; bases with no gene match: 7. Written as DNA, the CDR3 is TGTGCCAGCAGCTTAGTTCGGGGCGGGAGGGGTGAGCAGTTCTTC. Translating it yields CASSLVRGGRGEQFF. The full variable domain, its missing parts supplied by reference TRBV11-2 and TRBJ2-1, is EAGVAQSPRYKIIEKRQSVAFWCNPISGHATLYWYQQILGQGPKLLIQFQNNGVVDDSQLPKDRFSAERLKGVDSTLKIQPAKLEDSAVYLCASSLVRGGRGEQFFGPGTRLTVL.

The rearrangement joins TRBV10-3 to TRBJ1-1; D may be TRBD1 (5 bases). From germline, CDR1 is ENHRY and CDR2 SYGVKD. V lost 0 bases and J 3 bases, leaving 17 bases between the germline ends. This CDR3 region has 17 residues. CDR3 region: CAISESPGPLGDTEAFF. CDR3 DNA: TGTGCCATCAGTGAGTCGCCGGGCCCCCTAGGGGACACTGAAGCTTTCTTT.

The genes are TRBV5-1 and TRBJ1-6; D is uncertain. CDR3 length equals 16 residues. V lost 2 bases and J lost 8, with 17 bases in between. The germline V gene has CDR1 SGHRS and CDR2 YFSETQ. This CDR3 reads CASSFTTTGRDSPLHF. The CDR3 nucleotides read TGCGCCAGCAGCTTCACTACAACTGGGAGGGATTCACCCCTCCACTTT.

This rearrangement joins TRBV27 to TRBJ2-7, with D tentatively TRBD2 (5 bases). The V end lost 5 bases, the J end lost 1 base, and 12 bases lay between the germline ends. CDR1 is MNHEY and CDR2 is SMNVEV in the germline V gene (reference sequence). The CDR3 loop spans 14 amino acids. The CDR3: CASSAIGVSYEQYF. As DNA, the CDR3 is TGTGCCAGCAGTGCCATCGGGGTTTCCTACGAGCAGTACTTC.

V is TRBV2 and J is TRBJ2-7, with D hard to call. V lost 8 bases, J lost 2 bases, and 16 bases lay in between. The CDR3 sequence is 14 residues long. Germline loops: CDR1 SNHLY, CDR2 FYNNEI. The CDR3 sequence is CASLRDPLTYEQYF. CDR3 bases: TGTGCCAGCCTCCGAGACCCCCTAACCTACGAGCAGTACTTC.

This clone was counted once. The chain carries TRBV19 and TRBJ2-1; D tentatively reads TRBD1 or TRBD2 (5 bases each). Germline CDR1 is LNHDA and CDR2 is SQIVND (reference sequence). The CDR3 has 15 residues. V lost 3 bases and J 4 bases, leaving 13 bases between the germline ends. The CDR3 protein is CASSMGRGPYNEQFF. CDR3 nucleotides: TGTGCCAGTAGTATGGGCCGGGGACCTTACAATGAGCAGTTCTTC.

V and J are TRBV11-2 and TRBJ2-2; TRBD2 matches at 11 bases. Germline CDR1 and CDR2: SGHAT and FQNNGV. There are 16 residues in the CDR3. J was trimmed by 0 bases and V by 5 bases; bases with no gene match: 2. The CDR3 spells CASSPGLAANTGELFF. The CDR3 region has the DNA TGTGCCAGCAGCCCGGGACTAGCGGCGAACACCGGGGAGCTGTTTTTT.

The chain couples TRBV29-1 to TRBJ1-1, with D possibly TRBD1 on 5 matching bases. The CDR3 totals 14 residues. From germline, CDR1 is SQVTM and CDR2 ANQGSEA. The V end was cut by 8 bases, the J end by 1 base, with 17 bases between. CDR3 residues: CSSSMTESNTEAFF. For the CDR3, the DNA is TGCAGCTCCTCCATGACAGAATCGAACACTGAAGCTTTCTTT.

The rearrangement joins TRBV18 to TRBJ2-1; weak D call: TRBD1 (5 bases). Trimming removed 0 bases at V and 3 bases at J, with 12 bases between. Germline V gene data show CDR1 as KGHSH and CDR2 as LQKENI. CDR3 size: 16 residues. The CDR3 reads CASSPPSDTLYNEQFF. CDR3 DNA: TGTGCCAGCTCACCACCGTCGGACACCCTCTACAATGAGCAGTTCTTC.

About this clone: The sample carries other DNA sequences with the same CDR3. J is TRBJ1-5 and V is TRBV28, with TRBD1 matching over 8 bases. The CDR3 runs 15 residues. Germline V gene data show CDR1 as MDHEN and CDR2 as SYDVKM. V lost 3 bases and J lost 7; bases outside the gene matches: 8. Here the CDR3 reads CASSFGQGFRQPQHF. The DNA for the CDR3 is TGTGCCAGCAGTTTTGGACAGGGATTTCGACAGCCCCAGCATTTT.

This clone came up once. In DNA, the CDR3 is TGCAGTGCTAGATCCTCCTACGAGCAGTACTTC. Amino acid sequence: CSARSSYEQYF. This rearrangement joins TRBV20-1 to TRBJ2-7; D gene unclear. Germline loops: CDR1 DFQATT, CDR2 SNEGSKA (reference sequence). This CDR3 spans 11 amino acids. V lost 2 bases to trimming and J lost 0 bases, with 2 bases between them.

The genes are TRBV10-3 and TRBJ1-3, with 7 bases identical to TRBD1. J gave up 2 bases and V 3 bases, and 16 bases lay outside the gene matches. The CDR3 runs 19 residues. CDR1 and CDR2 from the germline V gene are ENHRY and SYGVKD. Written as DNA, the CDR3 is TGTGCCATCAGTGACCGACGGACCGGGACAGCGTCTACTGGAAACACCATATATTTT. It yields the protein CAISDRRTGTASTGNTIYF.

The rearrangement links TRBV7-2 to TRBJ1-3; D gene uncertain. The CDR3 runs to 15 residues. From germline, CDR1 is SGHTA and CDR2 FQGNSA. V was trimmed by 5 bases and J by 0 bases, leaving 11 bases between them. DNA for the CDR3: TGTGCCAGCAGCGGACTTCAGGACTCTGGAAACACCATATATTTT. The encoded protein is CASSGLQDSGNTIYF. The complete variable domain, with remaining parts taken from reference TRBV7-2 and TRBJ1-3, reads GAGVSQSPSNKVTEKGKDVELRCDPISGHTALYWYRQSLGQGLEFLIYFQGNSAPDKSGLPSDRFSAERTGGSVSTLTIQRTQQEDSAVYLCASSGLQDSGNTIYFGEGSWLTVV.

This clone appeared once. The rearrangement joins TRBV28 to TRBJ1-1; 8 bases align to TRBD1. Per the germline V gene, CDR1 is MDHEN and CDR2 is SYDVKM. The CDR3 sequence is 15 residues long. V was clipped by 6 bases and J by 0 bases; unmatched bases: 6. CDR3 region: CASSPPGGMNTEAFF. In DNA, the CDR3 is TGTGCCAGCAGCCCCCCAGGGGGCATGAACACTGAAGCTTTCTTT.

The chain employs TRBV3-1 (or the pseudogene TRBV3-2) and TRBJ1-5, with TRBD1 as a possible D gene (5 bases). The length of the CDR3 is 14 residues. V was trimmed by 5 bases and J by 5 bases, leaving 13 bases between them. Germline V gene sequence: CDR1 LGHDT, CDR2 YNNKEL (reference sequence). The CDR3 sequence: CASSVTAHHQPQHF. CDR3 bases: TGTGCCAGCAGCGTGACAGCTCATCATCAGCCCCAGCATTTT.

Remarks on this clone: This specimen includes other DNA sequences encoding the same CDR3. The chain links TRBV4-3 to TRBJ1-3, with D unresolved. Germline CDR1 reads LGHNA; CDR2 reads YSLEER. The CDR3 is 17 amino acids. V shed 0 bases and J shed 0 bases, with 12 bases lying between them. The CDR3, as DNA: TGCGCCAGCAGCCAAGAGTCACGACGCTCCTCTGGAAACACCATATATTTT. Translation gives CASSQESRRSSGNTIYF.

The chain has TRBV7-9 and TRBJ1-1, with unresolved D. Germline CDR1 is SEHNR and CDR2 is FQNEAQ (reference sequence). Trimming shortened V by 2 bases and J by 2 bases, and 12 bases separated the two germline ends. This CDR3 contains 15 residues. CDR3 loop: CASSLRRTANTEAFF. CDR3 coding DNA: TGTGCCAGCAGCTTAAGGAGAACGGCCAACACTGAAGCTTTCTTT.

This sequence joins TRBV3-1 (or the pseudogene TRBV3-2) and TRBJ2-5; 8 positions agree with TRBD2. Germline-derived CDR1 and CDR2 are LGHDT and YNNKEL (reference sequence). This CDR3 has 15 residues. V lost 3 bases and J lost 5; bases outside the gene matches: 8. In nucleotides, the CDR3 is TGTGCCAGCAGCCAGTTCACTAGCGGAGGGGAGACCCAGTACTTC. Amino acid sequence: CASSQFTSGGETQYF.

This clone was seen just once. V and J are TRBV24-1 and TRBJ1-5; no clear D gene. The CDR3 totals 15 residues. The V and J ends lost 4 bases and 2 bases respectively, with 11 bases between them. Germline CDR1 reads KGHDR; CDR2 reads SFDVKD. The CDR3 coding sequence is TGTGCCACCAGTGACCCAAATTTGGGCAATCAGCCCCAGCATTTT. This encodes CATSDPNLGNQPQHF.